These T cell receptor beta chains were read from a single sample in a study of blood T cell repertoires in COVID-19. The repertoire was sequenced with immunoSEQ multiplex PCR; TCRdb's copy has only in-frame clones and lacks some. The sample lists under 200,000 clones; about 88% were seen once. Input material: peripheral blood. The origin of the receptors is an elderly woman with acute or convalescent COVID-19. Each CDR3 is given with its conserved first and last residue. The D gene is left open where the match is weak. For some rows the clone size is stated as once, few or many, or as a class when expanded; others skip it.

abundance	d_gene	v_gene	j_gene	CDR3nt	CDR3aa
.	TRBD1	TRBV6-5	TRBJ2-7	TGTGCCAGCAGTTACACCCGGACAGGGATTACCGAGCAGTACTTC	CASSYTRTGITEQYF
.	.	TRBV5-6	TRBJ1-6	TGTGCCAGCAGCTTGGACAGGCTGTATAATTCACCCCTCCACTTT	CASSLDRLYNSPLHF
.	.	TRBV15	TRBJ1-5	TGTGCCACCAGCAGAGAGGGTGGACGGGCGGGTCAGCCCCAGCATTTT	CATSREGGRAGQPQHF
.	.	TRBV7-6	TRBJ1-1	TGTGCCAGCAGCTTTTACGGGTCGAACACTGAAGCTTTCTTT	CASSFYGSNTEAFF
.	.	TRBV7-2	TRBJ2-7	TGTGCCAGCAGCTTAGGACAGGCCTTTAGCGAGCAGTACTTC	CASSLGQAFSEQYF
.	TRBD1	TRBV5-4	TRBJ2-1	TGTGCCAGCAGCTTGGACAGGGGCTCCTACAATGAGCAGTTCTTC	CASSLDRGSYNEQFF
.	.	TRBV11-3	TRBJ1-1	TGTGCCAGCAGCTCAGGACAGACTGGCACTGAAGCTTTCTTT	CASSSGQTGTEAFF
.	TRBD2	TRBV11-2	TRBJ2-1	TGTGCCAGCAGCCCTGGACTAGCGGGTACTGAGCAGTTCTTC	CASSPGLAGTEQFF
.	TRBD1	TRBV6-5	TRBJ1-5	TGTGCCAGCAGTCCTCAGGGGGCAAGCAATCAGCCCCAGCATTTT	CASSPQGASNQPQHF
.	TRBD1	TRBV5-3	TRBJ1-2	TGTGCCAGAAGCCCGGGCAGGGGGCTATATGGCTACACCTTC	CARSPGRGLYGYTF
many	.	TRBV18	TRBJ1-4	TGTGCCAGCTCACCCTCGGGGGGAAAACTGTTTTTT	CASSPSGGKLFF
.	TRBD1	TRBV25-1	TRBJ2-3	TGTGCCAGCAGTAAGGGGGCAACAGATACGCAGTATTTT	CASSKGATDTQYF
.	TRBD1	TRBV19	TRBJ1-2	TGTGCCAGTAGCAAACCACAGGGGGACTATGGCTACACCTTC	CASSKPQGDYGYTF
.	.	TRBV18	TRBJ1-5	TGTGCCAGCTCACCCCAGGGCGATCAGCCCCAGCATTTT	CASSPQGDQPQHF
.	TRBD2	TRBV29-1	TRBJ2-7	TGCAGCGTTGATGGTAGCGGGGCCTACGAGCAGTACTTC	CSVDGSGAYEQYF
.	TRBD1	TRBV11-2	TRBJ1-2	TGTGCCAGCAGCTCCCAAAACAGACAGGGTCACACCTTC	CASSSQNRQGHTF
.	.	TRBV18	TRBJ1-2	TGTGCCAGCTCACGGGGCGATGGCTACACCTTC	CASSRGDGYTF
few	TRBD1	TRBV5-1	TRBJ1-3	TGCGCCAGCAGCTTGGGGGACAGGGGTTACACCATATATTTT	CASSLGDRGYTIYF
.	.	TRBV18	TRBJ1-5	TGTGCCAGCTCACCAGAGAATCAGCCCCAGCATTTT	CASSPENQPQHF
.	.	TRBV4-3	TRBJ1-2	TGCGCCAGCAGCCACGTCAGGACAGACTATGGCTACACCTTC	CASSHVRTDYGYTF
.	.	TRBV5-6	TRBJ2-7	TGTGCCAGCGGGCGGCCGGACTACAGTCACGAGCAGTACTTC	CASGRPDYSHEQYF
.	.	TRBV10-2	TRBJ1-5	TGCGCCAGCGTGGCACAGGCAAATCAGCCCCAGCATTTT	CASVAQANQPQHF
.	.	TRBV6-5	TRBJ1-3	TGTGCCAGCAGTTACCGGGGGGGGTCTGGAAACACCATATATTTT	CASSYRGGSGNTIYF
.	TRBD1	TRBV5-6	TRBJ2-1	TGTGCCAGCGGAGGTCGGGACAGGGGGGACAATGAGCAGTTCTTC	CASGGRDRGDNEQFF
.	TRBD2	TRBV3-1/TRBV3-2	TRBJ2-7	TGTGCCAGCAGCCCCAAGCGGGAGTTAAGGTACGAGCAGTACTTC	CASSPKRELRYEQYF
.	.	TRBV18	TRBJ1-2	TGTGCCAGCTCACGACAGGACTATGGCTACACCTTC	CASSRQDYGYTF
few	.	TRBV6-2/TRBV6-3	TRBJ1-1	TGTGCCAGCAGTCTACAGGGTGAATACACTGAAGCTTTCTTT	CASSLQGEYTEAFF
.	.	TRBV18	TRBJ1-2	TGTGCCAGCTCACCGCGGGACTGGAGCTATGGCTACACCTTC	CASSPRDWSYGYTF
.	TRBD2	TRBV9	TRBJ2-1	TGTGCCAGCAGCGTAATAGCGGGAGGGGTTTACAATGAGCAGTTCTTC	CASSVIAGGVYNEQFF
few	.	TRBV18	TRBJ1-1	TGTGCCAGCCATCGGGACAACCAAGTGAACACTGAAGCTTTCTTT	CASHRDNQVNTEAFF
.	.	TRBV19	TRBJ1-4	TGTGCCAGTAGTATCGGGCAGGGACTCGGTGAAAAACTGTTTTTT	CASSIGQGLGEKLFF
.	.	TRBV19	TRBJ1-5	TGTGCCAGTAGGACAACAGGGTTCAATCAGCCCCAGCATTTT	CASRTTGFNQPQHF
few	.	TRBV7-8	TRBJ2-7	TGTGCCAGCAGCTTGCTAGCGCAAAACTACGAGCAGTACTTC	CASSLLAQNYEQYF
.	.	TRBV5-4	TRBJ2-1	TGTGCCAGCAGCCCCCCCGGTGGGCAGGCCGAGAATGAGCAGTTCTTC	CASSPPGGQAENEQFF
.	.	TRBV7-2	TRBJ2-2	TGTGCCAGCAGCTTTACACGGGGGACCGGGGAGCTGTTTTTT	CASSFTRGTGELFF
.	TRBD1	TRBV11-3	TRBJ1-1	TGTGCCAGCAGCCCAGGCGGACAGGGGAACTCTGAAGCTTTCTTT	CASSPGGQGNSEAFF
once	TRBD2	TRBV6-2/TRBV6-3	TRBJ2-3	TGTGCCAGCAGCCCACTAGCGGGAGGGACAGATACGCAGTATTTT	CASSPLAGGTDTQYF
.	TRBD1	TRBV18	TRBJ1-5	TGTGCCAGCTCAACGGCAGGGGGAGGTGATCAGCCCCAGCATTTT	CASSTAGGGDQPQHF
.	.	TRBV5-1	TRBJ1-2	TGCGCCAGCAGCTGGATCCCCCCGGGCTCCGGAGGGGATAACTATGGCTACACCTTC	CASSWIPPGSGGDNYGYTF
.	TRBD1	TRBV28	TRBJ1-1	TGTGCCAGCAGTCTCAGACAGGGGGCCGGGAACACTGAAGCTTTCTTT	CASSLRQGAGNTEAFF
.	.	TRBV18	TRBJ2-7	TGTGCCAGCTCACCACTCGGGAACGAGCAGTACTTC	CASSPLGNEQYF
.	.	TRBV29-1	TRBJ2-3	TGCAGCGTCCAAATGGACAGCTACACAGATACGCAGTATTTT	CSVQMDSYTDTQYF
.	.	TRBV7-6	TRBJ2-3	TGTGCCAGCAGCTTAGCGGGAGGTTGGATTAAAGATACGCAGTATTTT	CASSLAGGWIKDTQYF
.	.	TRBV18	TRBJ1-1	TGTGCCAGCTCACTCAGCGGGAACACTGAAGCTTTCTTT	CASSLSGNTEAFF
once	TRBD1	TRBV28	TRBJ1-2	TGTGCCAGCAGTTTACTGGGACAGGGCCATGGCTACACCTTC	CASSLLGQGHGYTF
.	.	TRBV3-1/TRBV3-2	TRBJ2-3	TGTGCCAGCAGCGATGAGACCCCGGGTAGAGGAACAAGAGATACGCAGTATTTT	CASSDETPGRGTRDTQYF
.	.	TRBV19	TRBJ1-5	TGTGCCAGTAGGCCCCTCTCCTCGGGGGGACAGCCCCAGCATTTT	CASRPLSSGGQPQHF
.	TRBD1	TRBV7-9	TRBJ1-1	TGTGCCAGCAGCTTAGCACTCTCGACAGGGGGTACTGAAGCTTTCTTT	CASSLALSTGGTEAFF